The 2 T cell receptor beta chains below come from one sample, sequenced in a study of radiation and T cells in renal cell carcinoma. The protocol was immunoSEQ multiplex PCR, while the TCRdb copy is restricted to in-frame clones and leaves out a portion. The data contain 100,000 to 150,000 clones, roughly four fifths of them singletons. Time point described: blood 2 weeks post-SBRT. As for treatment: 15 Gy SBRT to primary tumor, nephrectomy 4 weeks later. The material was blood, obtained from a patient whose treatment included radiotherapy and nephrectomy. These receptor sequences come from a man aged 50-60 years with renal cell carcinoma.

V and J are TRBV25-1 and TRBJ1-4, with no clear D. With 6 bases removed from V and 4 bases from J, the gap between germline ends came to 12 bases. This CDR3 is built from 14 residues. Germline V CDR1 and CDR2: MGHDK, SYGVNS. The CDR3 here is CASSVEGHNEKLFF. The DNA for the CDR3 is TGTGCCAGCAGCGTTGAAGGGCATAATGAAAAACTGTTTTTT.

The chain employs TRBV4-2 and TRBJ1-5; possible D gene TRBD1, 6 bases. Germline assignment: CDR1 LGHNA and CDR2 YNFKEQ. This CDR3 spans 15 amino acids. V lost 1 base, J lost 5 bases, and 12 bases lay in between. CDR3 DNA: TGTGCCAGCAGCCAAGGGGTAGGGGGGCATCAGCCCCAGCATTTT. Protein product: CASSQGVGGHQPQHF.